This paragraph covers one T cell receptor beta chain sequence. The sample, around 9.9 milliliters of peripheral blood, was drawn from each donor. Primed by a sample-barcoded 5' primer and a J-beta primer mix, a second PCR proceeded for about 6 to 11 cycles. TCRdb analysed the 5' RACE reads with MiXCR anew, one entry per CDR3 protein. The table lists roughly 830,000 distinct CDR3 sequences, 55% to 65% of them singletons. This sample was taken from a study of blood T cells in healthy people across ages. V was clipped by 4 bases and J by 8 bases, with 7 bases between them. CDR1 and CDR2 (germline): SGDLS, YYNGEE. The CDR3 loop spans 11 amino acids.

Sequencing used blood. This rearrangement joins TRBV9 to TRBJ2-4; D is possibly TRBD2 (5 bases). The TCR sequence derives from a man aged 30-40 years in good health. The CDR3 spells CASSSRDIQYF. CDR3 coding DNA: TGTGCCAGCAGCTCGAGGGACATTCAGTACTTC.